These T cell receptor beta chains were read from a single sample in a study of radiation and T cells in renal cell carcinoma. This table comes from immunoSEQ multiplex PCR, and its TCRdb copy is limited to in-frame clones, with some not included. Altogether about 130,000 clones are present, about 88% being singletons, with the ten largest covering around 12%. The sequenced sample was blood, obtained from a patient whose treatment included radiotherapy and nephrectomy. Receptors were obtained from a woman aged 45 to 65 with renal cell carcinoma. Each CDR3 is given with its conserved first and last residue. Fields, in order: clone size, D gene, V gene, J gene, CDR3 DNA, CDR3 protein. The D gene is left open where the match is weak. Where a row states a size, it is once, few, many or the class of an expanded clone; other rows omit it.

>-|TRBD1|TRBV6-1|TRBJ1-4
TGTGCCAGCATCCCGGACAGGGTTAACGAAAAACTGTTTTTT
CASIPDRVNEKLFF
>-|-|TRBV5-1|TRBJ1-1
TGCGCCAGCAGCTTGGAAGCAGGGAGGGACACTGAAGCTTTCTTT
CASSLEAGRDTEAFF
>-|-|TRBV6-6|TRBJ1-5
TGTGCCAGCAGTTACCGGCTGGATCAGCCCCAGCATTTT
CASSYRLDQPQHF
>-|-|TRBV6-1|TRBJ1-2
TGTGCCAGCAGTGCATTAAGTACGGGAGACTCTGGCTACACCTTC
CASSALSTGDSGYTF
>-|-|TRBV19|TRBJ2-7
TGTGCCAGCAGTTTCCTTCCCTTCGACGAGCAGTACTTC
CASSFLPFDEQYF
>-|-|TRBV29-1|TRBJ1-1
TGCAGCGTCGGTCCCGGGACAGAAGCTTTCTTT
CSVGPGTEAFF
>once|-|TRBV11-2|TRBJ2-5
TGTGCCAGCAGCTTTTGGCCCGGGGAGACCCAGTACTTC
CASSFWPGETQYF
>-|TRBD1|TRBV5-6|TRBJ2-1
TGTGCCAGCAGCCCTTACAGGGGGCGATCTTACAATGAGCAGTTCTTC
CASSPYRGRSYNEQFF
>-|-|TRBV5-1|TRBJ2-5
TGCGCCAGCAGCTTAAACAGCGAGACCCAGTACTTC
CASSLNSETQYF
>-|TRBD2|TRBV6-6|TRBJ2-3
TGTGCCAGCAGAAGCGGGACTAGCGGCACAGATACGCAGTATTTT
CASRSGTSGTDTQYF
>-|TRBD2|TRBV5-1|TRBJ2-1
TGCGCCAGCAGCCCCATCGGGGAGGGCAATGAGCAGTTCTTC
CASSPIGEGNEQFF
>-|-|TRBV6-4|TRBJ2-3
TGTGCCAGTGGCGTTGGGGGGACAGATACGCAGTATTTT
CASGVGGTDTQYF
>-|-|TRBV19|TRBJ1-1
TGTGCCAGCATACAGGGACTCACTGAAGCTTTCTTT
CASIQGLTEAFF
>-|-|TRBV6-6|TRBJ1-1
TGTGCCAGCAGCCGGGAGTCCGAAGCTTTCTTT
CASSRESEAFF
>-|-|TRBV6-5|TRBJ1-1
TGTGCCAGCAGTTACTCCTTGAACACTGAAGCTTTCTTT
CASSYSLNTEAFF
>-|-|TRBV11-2|TRBJ1-1
TGTGCCAGCAGCTTAGGAACGACAGGTAGAGACTCCACTGAAGCTTTCTTT
CASSLGTTGRDSTEAFF
>-|-|TRBV10-3|TRBJ2-7
TGTGCCATCAGTGTCCGGGACGGTTCCTACGAGCAGTACTTC
CAISVRDGSYEQYF
>-|-|TRBV7-2|TRBJ2-1
TGTGCCAGCAGCTTAGGCCCTTTAAGGCAGTTCTTC
CASSLGPLRQFF
>-|TRBD1|TRBV7-9|TRBJ1-6
TGTGCCAGCAGCCGAAACCGGGACAGGGTACGCTACTCACCCCTCCACTTT
CASSRNRDRVRYSPLHF
>-|TRBD2|TRBV7-9|TRBJ2-3
TGTGCCAGCAGCTCTAGCGGGGGGTACGGAGATACGCAGTATTTT
CASSSSGGYGDTQYF
>-|TRBD2|TRBV5-8|TRBJ2-2
TGTGCCAGCAGCTTGGGAGGTGCAGCGGGGGCCTTGGGCACCGGGGAGCTGTTTTTT
CASSLGGAAGALGTGELFF
>-|TRBD1|TRBV19|TRBJ1-2
TGTGCCAGTAGTAGCCCGGGACAGGGCGATGGCTACACCTTC
CASSSPGQGDGYTF
>once|-|TRBV7-3|TRBJ2-2
TGTGCCAGCAGCTTAACTGCGACGGGCAGAACCGGGGAGCTGTTTTTT
CASSLTATGRTGELFF
>-|-|TRBV11-3|TRBJ1-1
TGTGCCAGCGAGGGCGGTCCTGAAGCTTTCTTT
CASEGGPEAFF
>-|-|TRBV2|TRBJ2-7
TGTGCCAGCAGTGAGATGGATTACGAGCAGTACTTC
CASSEMDYEQYF